The T cell receptor beta chain under discussion was sequenced for a study of shared clonotypes between healthy human individuals. Study summary: Donor composition was a couple of women and a few men, aged 18 to 49.

Extraction of genomic DNA in unsorted samples used about 90 million PBMCs. Unsorted PBMC DNA was sequenced on ten immunoSEQ deep assay plates. TCRdb keeps only in-frame clones here, not all; method: immunoSEQ multiplex PCR. This sample carries fewer than 600,000 clones, 75% to 85% of them seen once, and the ten largest clones take over 10%. The germline CDR1 and CDR2 sequences are SGHNT and YENEEA. Trimming removed 5 bases from V and 1 base from J, with 7 bases in between. This CDR3 contains 13 residues. Comment on this clone: This could be a read error, since a much larger clone is one nucleotide away.

The clonotype originates from a woman in her thirties or forties in good health. Some clones in this sample may be carry-over from other donors' samples. The material sequenced was PBMCs. The rearrangement uses TRBV11-3 and TRBJ2-3; no clear D. CDR3 DNA sequence: TGTGCCAGCAGCCGACGGGGCACAGATACGCAGTATTTT. This sequence encodes CASSRRGTDTQYF. The complete variable domain, with remaining parts taken from reference TRBV11-3 and TRBJ2-3, reads EAGVVQSPRYKIIEKKQPVAFWCNPISGHNTLYWYLQNLGQGPELLIRYENEEAVDDSQLPKDRFSAERLKGVDSTLKIQPAELGDSAVYLCASSRRGTDTQYFGPGTRLTVL.